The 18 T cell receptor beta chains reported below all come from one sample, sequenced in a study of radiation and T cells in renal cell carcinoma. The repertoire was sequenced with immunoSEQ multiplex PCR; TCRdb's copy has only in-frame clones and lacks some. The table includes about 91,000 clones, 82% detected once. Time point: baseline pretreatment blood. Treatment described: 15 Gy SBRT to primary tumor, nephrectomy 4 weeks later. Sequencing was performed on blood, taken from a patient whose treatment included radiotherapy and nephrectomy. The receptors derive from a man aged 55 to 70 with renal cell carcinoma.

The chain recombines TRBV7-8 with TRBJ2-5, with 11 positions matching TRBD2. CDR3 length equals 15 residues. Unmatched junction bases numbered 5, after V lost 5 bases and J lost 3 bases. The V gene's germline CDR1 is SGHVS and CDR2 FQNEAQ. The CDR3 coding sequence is TGTGCCAGCAGCCTTGGGACTAGCGGTGAAGAGACCCAGTACTTC. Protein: CASSLGTSGEETQYF. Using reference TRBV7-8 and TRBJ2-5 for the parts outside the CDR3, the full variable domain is GAGVSQSPRYKVAKRGQDVALRCDPISGHVSLFWYQQALGQGPEFLTYFQNEAQLDKSGLPSDRFFAERPEGSVSTLKIQRTQQEDSAVYLCASSLGTSGEETQYFGPGTRLLVL.

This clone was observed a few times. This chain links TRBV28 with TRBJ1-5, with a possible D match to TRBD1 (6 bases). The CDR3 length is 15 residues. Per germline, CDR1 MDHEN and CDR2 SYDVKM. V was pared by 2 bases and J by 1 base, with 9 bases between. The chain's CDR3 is CASSLPDRSNQPQHF. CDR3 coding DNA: TGTGCCAGCAGTTTACCGGACAGAAGCAATCAGCCCCAGCATTTT.

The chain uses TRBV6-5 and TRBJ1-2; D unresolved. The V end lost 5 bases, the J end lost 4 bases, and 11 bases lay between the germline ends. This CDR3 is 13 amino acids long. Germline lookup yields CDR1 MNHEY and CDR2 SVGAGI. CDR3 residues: CASSPNSGYGYTF. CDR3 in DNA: TGTGCCAGCAGTCCAAATTCGGGCTATGGCTACACCTTC.

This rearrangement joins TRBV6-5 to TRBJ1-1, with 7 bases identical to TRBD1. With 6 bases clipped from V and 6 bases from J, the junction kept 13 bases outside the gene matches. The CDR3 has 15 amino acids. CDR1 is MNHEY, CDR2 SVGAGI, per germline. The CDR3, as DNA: TGTGCCAGCAGCCGCATGGGGCAGGGGGAGGCTGAAGCTTTCTTT. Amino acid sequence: CASSRMGQGEAEAFF.

The CDR3 sequence is CASSRGQSYYGYTF. The CDR3 coding sequence is TGTGCCAGCTCGAGGGGACAGAGTTACTATGGCTACACCTTC. The chain joins TRBV25-1 to TRBJ1-2, with TRBD1 identical over 7 bases. Germline loops: CDR1 MGHDK, CDR2 SYGVNS. This CDR3 contains 14 residues. With V trimmed by 8 bases and J by 3 bases, 9 bases remained unmatched.

Here the CDR3 reads CASSLDGRSAGGYTF. CDR3 in DNA: TGCGCCAGCAGCTTGGATGGACGGTCGGCCGGCGGCTACACCTTC. This chain connects TRBV5-1 to TRBJ1-2; D gene ambiguous. Germline CDR1 is SGHRS and CDR2 is YFSETQ. The CDR3 length is 15 residues. V was trimmed by 0 bases and J by 8 bases, leaving 17 bases between them.

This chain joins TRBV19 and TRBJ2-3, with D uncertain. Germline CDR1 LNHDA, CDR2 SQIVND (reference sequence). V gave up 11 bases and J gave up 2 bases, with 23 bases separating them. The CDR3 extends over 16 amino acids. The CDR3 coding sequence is TGTGCCCCTCATGGCCCTCCACGCCAATCCACAGATACGCAGTATTTT. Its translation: CAPHGPPRQSTDTQYF. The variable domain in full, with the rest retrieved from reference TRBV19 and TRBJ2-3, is DGGITQSPKYLFRKEGQNVTLSCEQNLNHDAMYWYRQDPGQGLRLIYYSQIVNDFQKGDIAEGYSVSREKKESFPLTVTSAQKNPTAFYLCAPHGPPRQSTDTQYFGPGTRLTVL.

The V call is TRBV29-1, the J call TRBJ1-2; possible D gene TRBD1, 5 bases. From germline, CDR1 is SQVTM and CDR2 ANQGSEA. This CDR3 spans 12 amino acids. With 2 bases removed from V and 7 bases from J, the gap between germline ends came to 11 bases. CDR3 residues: CSVEWGEGGYTF. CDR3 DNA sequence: TGCAGCGTTGAATGGGGGGAGGGTGGCTACACCTTC.

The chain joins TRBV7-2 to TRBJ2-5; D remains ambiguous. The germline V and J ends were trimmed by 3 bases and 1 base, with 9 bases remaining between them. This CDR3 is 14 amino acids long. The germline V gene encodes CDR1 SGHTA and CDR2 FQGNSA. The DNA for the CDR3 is TGTGCCAGCAGCTTTTACGCGGTCCAAGAGACCCAGTACTTC. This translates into CASSFYAVQETQYF.

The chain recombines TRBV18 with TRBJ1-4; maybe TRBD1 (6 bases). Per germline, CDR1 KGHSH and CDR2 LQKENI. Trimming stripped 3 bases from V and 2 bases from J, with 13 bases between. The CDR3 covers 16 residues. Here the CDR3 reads CASSPQDSRTNEKLFF. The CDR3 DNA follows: TGTGCCAGCTCACCCCAGGACAGCAGGACTAATGAAAAACTGTTTTTT.

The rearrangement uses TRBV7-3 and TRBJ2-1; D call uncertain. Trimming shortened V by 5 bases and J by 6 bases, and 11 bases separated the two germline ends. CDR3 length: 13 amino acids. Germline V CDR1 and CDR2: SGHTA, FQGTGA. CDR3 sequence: CASSLAVSNEQFF. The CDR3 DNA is TGTGCCAGCAGCCTCGCGGTGAGCAATGAGCAGTTCTTC.

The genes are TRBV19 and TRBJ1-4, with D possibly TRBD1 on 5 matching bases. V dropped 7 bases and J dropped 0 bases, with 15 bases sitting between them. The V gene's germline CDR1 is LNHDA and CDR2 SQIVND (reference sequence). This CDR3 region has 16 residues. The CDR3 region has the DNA TGTGCCAGTAAGTTGTCCGGGGCCGCAACTAATGAAAAACTGTTTTTT. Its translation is CASKLSGAATNEKLFF.

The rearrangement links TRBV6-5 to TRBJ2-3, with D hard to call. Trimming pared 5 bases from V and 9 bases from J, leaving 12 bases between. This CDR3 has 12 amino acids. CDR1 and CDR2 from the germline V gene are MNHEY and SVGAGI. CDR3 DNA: TGTGCCAGCAGTCCGAATTGGCGAACGCAGTATTTT. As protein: CASSPNWRTQYF.

In DNA form, the CDR3 reads TGTGCCACCAGCAGGACAGACTCTGGAAACACCATATATTTT. Protein sequence: CATSRTDSGNTIYF. The chain joins TRBV15 to TRBJ1-3; D possibly corresponds to TRBD1 (5 bases). Germline assignment: CDR1 LNHNV and CDR2 YYDKDF (reference sequence). The CDR3 is made up of 14 amino acids. The germline V and J ends were trimmed by 3 bases and 0 bases, with 6 bases remaining between them. Combining the CDR3 with reference TRBV15 and TRBJ1-3 gives the whole variable domain DAMVIQNPRYQVTQFGKPVTLSCSQTLNHNVMYWYQQKSSQAPKLLFHYYDKDFNNEADTPDNFQSRRPNTSFCFLDIRSPGLGDTAMYLCATSRTDSGNTIYFGEGSWLTVV.

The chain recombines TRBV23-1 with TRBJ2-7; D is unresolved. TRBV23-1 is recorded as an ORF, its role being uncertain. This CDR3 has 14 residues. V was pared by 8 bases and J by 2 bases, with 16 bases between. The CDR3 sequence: CASLSGFPTYEQYF. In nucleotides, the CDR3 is TGCGCCAGCCTCTCGGGTTTTCCCACCTACGAGCAGTACTTC.

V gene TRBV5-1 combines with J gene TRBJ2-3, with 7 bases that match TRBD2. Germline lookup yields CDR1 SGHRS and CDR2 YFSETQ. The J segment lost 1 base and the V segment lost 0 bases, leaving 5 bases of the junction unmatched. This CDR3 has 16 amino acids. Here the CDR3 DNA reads TGCGCCAGCAGCTTGGTTCGCGGGAGTGGCACAGATACGCAGTATTTT. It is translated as CASSLVRGSGTDTQYF. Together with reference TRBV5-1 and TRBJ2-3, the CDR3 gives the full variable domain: KAGVTQTPRYLIKTRGQQVTLSCSPISGHRSVSWYQQTPGQGLQFLFEYFSETQRNKGNFPGRFSGRQFSNSRSEMNVSTLELGDSALYLCASSLVRGSGTDTQYFGPGTRLTVL.

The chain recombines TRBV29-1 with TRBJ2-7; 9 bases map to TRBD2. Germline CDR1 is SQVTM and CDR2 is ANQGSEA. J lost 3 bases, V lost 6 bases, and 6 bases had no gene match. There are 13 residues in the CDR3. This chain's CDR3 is CSVRLTSGYEQYF. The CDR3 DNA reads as TGCAGCGTCAGATTGACTAGCGGCTACGAGCAGTACTTC.

The CDR3 loop reads CASCPWTEATDTQYF. The CDR3 DNA follows: TGTGCCAGCTGCCCCTGGACAGAAGCCACAGATACGCAGTATTTT. V gene TRBV6-6 combines with J gene TRBJ2-3; weak D call: TRBD1 (6 bases). This CDR3 comprises 15 residues. V was pared by 8 bases and J by 2 bases, with 17 bases between. Germline assignment: CDR1 MNHNY and CDR2 SVGAGI (reference sequence).